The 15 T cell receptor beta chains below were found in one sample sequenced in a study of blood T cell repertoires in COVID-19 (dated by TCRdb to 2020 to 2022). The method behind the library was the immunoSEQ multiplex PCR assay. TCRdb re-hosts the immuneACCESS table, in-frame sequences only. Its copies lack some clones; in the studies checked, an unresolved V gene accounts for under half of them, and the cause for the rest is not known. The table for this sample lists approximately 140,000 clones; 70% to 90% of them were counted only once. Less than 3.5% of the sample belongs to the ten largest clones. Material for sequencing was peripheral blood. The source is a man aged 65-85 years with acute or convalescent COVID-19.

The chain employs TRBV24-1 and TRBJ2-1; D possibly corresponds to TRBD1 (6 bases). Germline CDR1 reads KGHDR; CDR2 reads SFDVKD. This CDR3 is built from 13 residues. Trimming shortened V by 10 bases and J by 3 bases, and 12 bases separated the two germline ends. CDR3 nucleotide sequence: TGTGCCACTTCGGGGACATTCTACAATGAGCAGTTCTTC. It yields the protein CATSGTFYNEQFF.

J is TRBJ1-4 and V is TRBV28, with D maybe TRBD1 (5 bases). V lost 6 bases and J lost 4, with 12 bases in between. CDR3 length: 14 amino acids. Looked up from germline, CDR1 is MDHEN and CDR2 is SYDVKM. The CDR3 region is CASRATGGNEKLFF. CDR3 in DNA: TGTGCCAGCAGGGCCACGGGGGGTAATGAAAAACTGTTTTTT.

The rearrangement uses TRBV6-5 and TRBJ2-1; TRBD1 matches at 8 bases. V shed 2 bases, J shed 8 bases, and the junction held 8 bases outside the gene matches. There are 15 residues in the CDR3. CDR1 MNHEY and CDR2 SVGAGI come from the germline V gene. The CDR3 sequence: CASSYQGASQYEQFF. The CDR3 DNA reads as TGTGCCAGCAGTTACCAGGGGGCCAGCCAATATGAGCAGTTCTTC.

CDR3 bases: TGTGCCAGCAACTCACAGGGGTTCATGAACACTGAAGCTTTCTTT. It encodes CASNSQGFMNTEAFF. The rearrangement joins TRBV6-5 to TRBJ1-1; TRBD1 aligns across 7 bases. The CDR3 is made up of 15 amino acids. The V gene's germline CDR1 is MNHEY and CDR2 SVGAGI. V lost 7 bases, J lost 0 bases, and 8 bases stayed unmatched.

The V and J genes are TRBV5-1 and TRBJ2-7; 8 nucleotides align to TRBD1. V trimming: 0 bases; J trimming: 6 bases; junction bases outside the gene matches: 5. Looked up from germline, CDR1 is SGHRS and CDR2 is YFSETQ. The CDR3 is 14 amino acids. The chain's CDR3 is CASSLETGVAEQYF. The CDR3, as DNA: TGCGCCAGCAGCTTGGAGACAGGGGTAGCCGAGCAGTACTTC. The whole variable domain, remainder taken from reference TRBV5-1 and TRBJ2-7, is KAGVTQTPRYLIKTRGQQVTLSCSPISGHRSVSWYQQTPGQGLQFLFEYFSETQRNKGNFPGRFSGRQFSNSRSEMNVSTLELGDSALYLCASSLETGVAEQYFGPGTRLTVT.

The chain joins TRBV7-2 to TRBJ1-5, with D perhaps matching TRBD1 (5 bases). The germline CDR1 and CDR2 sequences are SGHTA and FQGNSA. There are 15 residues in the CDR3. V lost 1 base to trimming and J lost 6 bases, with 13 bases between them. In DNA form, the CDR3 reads TGTGCCAGCAGCTTAGTAGCAGGGTCGGGTCAGCCCCAGCATTTT. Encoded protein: CASSLVAGSGQPQHF. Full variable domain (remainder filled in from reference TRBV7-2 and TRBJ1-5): GAGVSQSPSNKVTEKGKDVELRCDPISGHTALYWYRQSLGQGLEFLIYFQGNSAPDKSGLPSDRFSAERTGGSVSTLTIQRTQQEDSAVYLCASSLVAGSGQPQHFGDGTRLSIL.

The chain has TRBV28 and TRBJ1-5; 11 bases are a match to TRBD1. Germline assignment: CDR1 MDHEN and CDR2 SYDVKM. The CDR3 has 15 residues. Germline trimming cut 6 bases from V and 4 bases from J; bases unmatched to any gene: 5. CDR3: CASRWTGGGNQPQHF. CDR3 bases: TGTGCCAGCAGGTGGACAGGGGGCGGGAATCAGCCCCAGCATTTT.

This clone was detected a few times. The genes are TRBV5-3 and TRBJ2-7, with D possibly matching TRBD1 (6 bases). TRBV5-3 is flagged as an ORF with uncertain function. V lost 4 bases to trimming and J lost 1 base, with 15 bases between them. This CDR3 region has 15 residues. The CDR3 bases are TGTGCCAGAAGCGGAACAGGGAAATGGTCCTACGAGCAGTACTTC. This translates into CARSGTGKWSYEQYF.

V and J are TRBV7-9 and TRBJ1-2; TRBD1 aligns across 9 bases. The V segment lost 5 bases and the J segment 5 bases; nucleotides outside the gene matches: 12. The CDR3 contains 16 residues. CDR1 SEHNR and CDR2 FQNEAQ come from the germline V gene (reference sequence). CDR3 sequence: CASSRDREVTGYGYTF. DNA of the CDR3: TGTGCCAGCAGCCGGGACAGGGAAGTAACGGGGTATGGCTACACCTTC.

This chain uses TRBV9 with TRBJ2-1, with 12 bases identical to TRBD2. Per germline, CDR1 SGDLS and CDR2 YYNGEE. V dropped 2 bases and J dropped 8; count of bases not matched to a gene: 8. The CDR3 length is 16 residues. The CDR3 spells CASSVTGTSGRDEQFF. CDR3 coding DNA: TGTGCCAGCAGCGTCACCGGGACTAGCGGGCGGGATGAGCAGTTCTTC.

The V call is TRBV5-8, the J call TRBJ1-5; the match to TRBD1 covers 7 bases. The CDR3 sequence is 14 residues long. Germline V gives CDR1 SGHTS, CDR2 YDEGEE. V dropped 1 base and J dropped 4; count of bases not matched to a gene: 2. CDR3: CASSLRGRNQPQHF. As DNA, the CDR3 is TGTGCCAGCAGCTTGAGGGGGCGTAATCAGCCCCAGCATTTT.

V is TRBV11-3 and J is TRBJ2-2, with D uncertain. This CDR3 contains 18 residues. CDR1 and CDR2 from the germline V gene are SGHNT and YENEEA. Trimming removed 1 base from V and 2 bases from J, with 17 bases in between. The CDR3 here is CASSLGGWWAPNTGELFF. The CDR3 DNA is TGTGCCAGCAGCTTAGGTGGCTGGTGGGCACCTAACACCGGGGAGCTGTTTTTT.

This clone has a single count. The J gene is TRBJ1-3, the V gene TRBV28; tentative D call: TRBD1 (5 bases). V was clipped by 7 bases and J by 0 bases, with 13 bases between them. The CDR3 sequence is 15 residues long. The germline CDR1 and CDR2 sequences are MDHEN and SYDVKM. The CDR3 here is CASTTGLNSGNTIYF. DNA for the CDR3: TGTGCCAGCACCACGGGACTCAACTCTGGAAACACCATATATTTT.

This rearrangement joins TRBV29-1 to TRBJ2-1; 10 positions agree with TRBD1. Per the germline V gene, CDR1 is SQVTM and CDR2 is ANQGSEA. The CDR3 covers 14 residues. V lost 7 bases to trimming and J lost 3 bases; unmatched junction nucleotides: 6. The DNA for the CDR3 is TGCAGCGCTGTGACAGGGGGCAGCTACAATGAGCAGTTCTTC. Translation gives CSAVTGGSYNEQFF.

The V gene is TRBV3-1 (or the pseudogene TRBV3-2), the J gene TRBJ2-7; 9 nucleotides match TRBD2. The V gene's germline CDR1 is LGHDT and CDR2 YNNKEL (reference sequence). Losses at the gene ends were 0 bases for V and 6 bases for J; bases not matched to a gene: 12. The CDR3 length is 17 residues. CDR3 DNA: TGTGCCAGCAGCCAAGATAATTGGTTAGCGGGAGCGGTCGAGCAGTACTTC. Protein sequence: CASSQDNWLAGAVEQYF.